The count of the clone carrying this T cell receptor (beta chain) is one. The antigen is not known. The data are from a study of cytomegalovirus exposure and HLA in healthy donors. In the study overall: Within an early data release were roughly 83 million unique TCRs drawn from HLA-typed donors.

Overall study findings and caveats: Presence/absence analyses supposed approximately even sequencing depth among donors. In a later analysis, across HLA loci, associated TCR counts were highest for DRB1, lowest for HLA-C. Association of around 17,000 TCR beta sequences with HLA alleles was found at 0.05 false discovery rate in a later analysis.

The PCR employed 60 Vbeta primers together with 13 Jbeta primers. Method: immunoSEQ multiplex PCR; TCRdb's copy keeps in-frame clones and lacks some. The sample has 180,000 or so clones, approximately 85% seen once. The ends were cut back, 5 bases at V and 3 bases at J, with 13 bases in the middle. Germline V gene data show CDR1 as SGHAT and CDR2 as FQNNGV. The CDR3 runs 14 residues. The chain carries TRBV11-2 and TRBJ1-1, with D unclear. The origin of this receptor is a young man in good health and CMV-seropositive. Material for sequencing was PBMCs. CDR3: CASSKRRPDTEAFF. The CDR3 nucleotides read TGTGCCAGCAGCAAGCGCCGGCCGGACACTGAAGCTTTCTTT.